The rows below give T cell receptor beta chains drawn from one sample of a study of T cells after yellow fever vaccination. TCRdb re-called the 5' RACE reads through MiXCR, storing one row per CDR3 protein. Counted here are 600,000 to 750,000 distinct CDR3 sequences, about 12% occurring once; the ten biggest clones make up more than 12%. Source: PBMCs, taken on the day of the yellow fever booster vaccination. The receptors were gathered from a man aged 30-40 years who received the YFV17D yellow fever vaccine. Each CDR3 is given without its conserved first and last residue. Expanded clones are given a class, and other clones once, few, many or no size at all.

cdr3_aa v_call clone_size
ARRTSAGGLGYNEQF TRBV5-3 NA
ASSLRGQGSYEQF TRBV5-6 few
ASSEQLGGGSNEQF TRBV7-9 few
ASSRSHLRTSGRNEQY TRBV3-1 NA
ASSPPSSGAGETQY TRBV9 NA
ASSQEMADFSGNTIY TRBV4-3 NA
ASAPLGAGTPGGTGELF TRBV12-3/TRBV12-4 NA
ASSQGEWSCYNEQF TRBV4-1 once
ASSHSSVLLISGNTIY TRBV28 few
ASSLPGKDTGELF TRBV5-8 many
ASSQGLAAGDTQY TRBV7-6 NA
ASSLTGTPGVNEQF TRBV5-1 few
ASSLSKYEQY TRBV7-2 few
ASSFQGPSYNEQF TRBV7-2 few
ASSSGQGFSGANVLT TRBV7-2 NA
ASSLEGPREF TRBV5-8 NA
SVVQMETQY TRBV29-1 few
ATSDLGGQPQH TRBV24-1 few
ASSYSGTGDSGANVLT TRBV6-5 NA
ASSKCLVPETQY TRBV21-1 few
ASSLSTGQGALGYT TRBV12-3/TRBV12-4 few
ASSVKTGLVTEAF TRBV7-2 few
SMRTGERAEAF TRBV29-1 NA
AFGTQETQY TRBV30 few
ASSLGRGDEKLF TRBV7-2 NA
AISRQGVLNEQF TRBV10-3 NA
ALNGAANYGYT TRBV30 few
ASSRTDNSYNEQF TRBV5-1 NA
ASYTSGADNEQF TRBV28 NA
SAWTTTYEQY TRBV20-1 many
ASSQGHVGTGELF TRBV7-3 NA
SASTPSGLSSYEQY TRBV20-1 few
AISAGTGYNEQF TRBV10-3 NA
ASSQVYNQPQH TRBV7-2 few
ASSDIPRGGDTGANVLT TRBV2 few
SASSLAISTDTQY TRBV20-1 NA
ASSLTRMNTGELF TRBV11-3 NA
SASGLARADTQY TRBV20-1 NA
ASSLELASGYEQF TRBV5-1 few
ASSPDSGRTTDTQY TRBV7-3 NA
ARGGRGAGNTEAF TRBV5-6 NA
ALPHSGSSEQF TRBV7-9 few
ASSKGTLTYEQY TRBV19 NA
ASSPGGENTEAF TRBV18 NA
AITAAQGMGDTQY TRBV10-3 few
ASSAGGTSGRAAGELF TRBV5-6 few
ASSPGDNIWGLETQY TRBV4-3 few
ASKRGLADNYEQY TRBV11-2 NA
ASILTWGGTAPDTQY TRBV11-2 few
ASSRDRENTEAF TRBV14 few
ASWRGDSYNEQF TRBV6-1 few
SALGRQGTYEQY TRBV20-1 few
ASSGAGGTGTDTQY TRBV27 many
ASSLRGRGIAEAF TRBV5-4 NA
ASSQDIEMNTEAF TRBV4-3 NA
SALLAGNYNEQF TRBV20-1 NA
ASSPLAGGETQY TRBV12-3/TRBV12-4 many
ASSPVTHRGEQF TRBV7-7 few